These 27 T cell receptor beta chains were sequenced from one sample in a study of cytomegalovirus exposure and HLA in healthy donors. It was with 60 Vbeta and 13 Jbeta primers that the PCR ran. Repertoires were generated with immunoSEQ multiplex PCR, while TCRdb's copy carries only in-frame clones and drops some. The sample has 100,000 to 150,000 clones, approximately 84% seen once. Sequenced material: PBMCs. The receptors were sampled from a boy aged 2 to 9 in good health and CMV-seronegative.

A remark on this clone: This same CDR3 is encoded by further DNA sequences in the sample. The chain employs TRBV9 and TRBJ2-3; maybe TRBD2 (5 bases). V was shortened by 4 bases and J by 1 base, with 10 bases between the two germline ends. There are 14 residues in the CDR3. CDR1 SGDLS and CDR2 YYNGEE come from the germline V gene. The CDR3 nucleotides read TGTGCCAGCAGCACCGGGGTCCGCACAGATACGCAGTATTTT. Its translation: CASSTGVRTDTQYF.

The chain couples TRBV18 to TRBJ2-2; the D gene is possibly TRBD2 (5 bases). This CDR3 spans 14 amino acids. Germline CDR1 and CDR2: KGHSH and LQKENI. The V and J ends lost 1 base and 5 bases respectively, with 8 bases between them. The CDR3 is CASSPREKTGELFF. CDR3 nucleotide sequence: TGTGCCAGCTCACCACGGGAGAAAACCGGGGAGCTGTTTTTT.

This clone was detected once. The chain has TRBV11-2 and TRBJ1-2; D is undetermined. The CDR3 is 12 amino acids. Germline lookup yields CDR1 SGHAT and CDR2 FQNNGV. Trimming took off 1 base at V and 5 bases at J, with 5 bases between the two ends. CDR3 nucleotides: TGTGCCAGCAGCTTAGGTCTTTATGGCTACACCTTC. Translating gives CASSLGLYGYTF.

This clone occurred a few times. V and J are TRBV15 and TRBJ1-6, with 7 nucleotides matching TRBD1. Germline trimming cut 4 bases from V and 1 base from J; bases unmatched to any gene: 4. The CDR3 is 16 amino acids. CDR1 is LNHNV and CDR2 is YYDKDF in the germline V gene (reference sequence). The CDR3 region has the DNA TGTGCCACCAGCACCCCGGACAGGTCCTATAATTCACCCCTCCACTTT. It encodes CATSTPDRSYNSPLHF.

The chain uses TRBV2 and TRBJ1-2; TRBD1 might be the D (6 bases). This CDR3 comprises 14 residues. V lost 6 bases and J 4 bases, leaving 15 bases between the germline ends. CDR1 and CDR2 from the germline V gene are SNHLY and FYNNEI. The DNA for the CDR3 is TGTGCCAGCAGAGTGGGGGGGCCAGTCTATGGCTACACCTTC. Translating it yields CASRVGGPVYGYTF.

The chain employs TRBV19 and TRBJ2-1; 7 nucleotides match TRBD2. The CDR3 covers 15 residues. V was pared by 6 bases and J by 6 bases, with 11 bases of the junction left unmatched. Germline CDR1 LNHDA, CDR2 SQIVND (reference sequence). CDR3 DNA sequence: TGTGCCAGTAGCTCAGTGGGAGGGCTAATCAATGAGCAGTTCTTC. Translation: CASSSVGGLINEQFF.

This sequence joins TRBV9 and TRBJ2-2; TRBD2 aligns across 11 bases. Germline V gene data show CDR1 as SGDLS and CDR2 as YYNGEE. There are 17 residues in the CDR3. Trimming took 4 bases from V and 7 from J; bases not matched to a gene: 12. The CDR3 here is CASSQGASGGHSGELFF. CDR3 in DNA: TGTGCCAGCAGCCAAGGGGCTAGCGGGGGGCATAGCGGGGAGCTGTTTTTT.

The chain is built from TRBV5-4 and TRBJ1-4; TRBD1 agrees at 8 bases. Per the germline V gene, CDR1 is SGHNT and CDR2 is YYREEE (reference sequence). The V and J ends lost 4 bases and 7 bases, in that order; junction bases with no gene match: 6. The CDR3 is made up of 14 amino acids. The DNA for the CDR3 is TGTGCCAGCAGCCCCGCCGGACAGGGTGAAAAACTGTTTTTT. This codes for CASSPAGQGEKLFF.

The chain uses TRBV7-2 and TRBJ2-5, with a possible D match to TRBD2 (7 bases). V lost 1 base, J lost 4 bases, and 13 bases lay in between. CDR1 is SGHTA and CDR2 is FQGNSA in the germline V gene. The CDR3 extends over 15 amino acids. CDR3 bases: TGTGCCAGCAGCTTAGGGGGGGGGCTAAGAGAGACCCAGTACTTC. It translates to CASSLGGGLRETQYF.

The V call is TRBV5-6, the J call TRBJ1-1, with TRBD1 matching over 10 bases. J was trimmed by 5 bases and V by 2 bases; bases with no gene match: 9. Germline loops: CDR1 SGHDT, CDR2 YYEEEE. The CDR3 extends over 16 amino acids. Written as DNA, the CDR3 is TGTGCCAGCAGCTTCACATTAGACAGGGGGCCGACTGAAGCTTTCTTT. Encoded protein: CASSFTLDRGPTEAFF.

A single count supports this clone. The chain is built from TRBV9 and TRBJ1-1; D gene ambiguous. The CDR3 has 14 amino acids. The V end lost 0 bases, the J end lost 0 bases, and 6 bases lay between the germline ends. The germline V gene has CDR1 SGDLS and CDR2 YYNGEE. CDR3 region: CASSVAPVNTEAFF. CDR3 coding DNA: TGTGCCAGCAGCGTAGCCCCGGTGAACACTGAAGCTTTCTTT.

J is TRBJ2-7 and V is TRBV7-2; D possibly corresponds to TRBD1 (5 bases). V lost 5 bases and J lost 2, with 10 bases in between. The CDR3 is 13 residues long. Germline V gene lookup returns CDR1 SGHTA and CDR2 FQGNSA. CDR3: CASSPLTAYEQYF. In nucleotides, the CDR3 is TGTGCCAGCAGCCCGTTGACAGCCTACGAGCAGTACTTC. The full variable domain, rest sourced from reference TRBV7-2 and TRBJ2-7, is GAGVSQSPSNKVTEKGKDVELRCDPISGHTALYWYRQSLGQGLEFLIYFQGNSAPDKSGLPSDRFSAERTGGSVSTLTIQRTQQEDSAVYLCASSPLTAYEQYFGPGTRLTVT.

This chain uses TRBV2 with TRBJ1-2; 7 bases fit TRBD1. Germline loops: CDR1 SNHLY, CDR2 FYNNEI. Unmatched junction bases numbered 12, after V lost 9 bases and J lost 8 bases. There are 13 residues in the CDR3. The CDR3 sequence is CASPGQRSKGYTF. For the CDR3, the DNA is TGTGCCAGTCCGGGACAGAGGTCTAAAGGCTACACCTTC.

The chain joins TRBV11-2 to TRBJ1-1, with D perhaps matching TRBD1 (5 bases). This CDR3 is 13 amino acids long. With 0 bases removed from V and 3 bases from J, the gap between germline ends came to 5 bases. In germline, CDR1 is SGHAT, CDR2 FQNNGV. CDR3 nucleotide sequence: TGTGCCAGCAGCTTAGACAGGGACACTGAAGCTTTCTTT. Translation: CASSLDRDTEAFF.

The chain recombines TRBV5-8 with TRBJ2-2; 7 nucleotides agree with TRBD1. The V gene's germline CDR1 is SGHTS and CDR2 YDEGEE. Trimming took 2 bases from V and 7 from J; bases not matched to a gene: 8. The CDR3 is made up of 15 amino acids. CDR3 DNA: TGTGCCAGCAGCTTAGAGGGGGCGCAAAGCGGGGAGCTGTTTTTT. It is translated as CASSLEGAQSGELFF.

The DNA of the CDR3 is TGTGCCTGGAGACGGGTAGGCGCCTATGGCTACACCTTC. Protein product: CAWRRVGAYGYTF. The V and J genes are TRBV30 and TRBJ1-2; D is undetermined. The CDR3 runs 13 residues. Germline V gene data show CDR1 as GTSNPN and CDR2 as SVGIG (reference sequence). Trimming removed 3 bases at V and 4 bases at J, with 12 bases between.

The chain links TRBV27 to TRBJ1-1, with a tentative D call TRBD1 (6 bases). The V gene lost 5 bases and the J gene lost 2 bases, with 18 bases spanning the gap. Germline CDR1 MNHEY, CDR2 SMNVEV (reference sequence). The CDR3 runs 16 residues. The CDR3 DNA reads as TGTGCCAGCAGTATCCTCTCGGGACACCTTAACACTGAAGCTTTCTTT. Translated: CASSILSGHLNTEAFF.

In DNA form, the CDR3 reads TGTGCCAGCAGCTTGGGGGCAACCTCTGATACGCAGTATTTT. Its protein product is CASSLGATSDTQYF. This chain links TRBV11-3 with TRBJ2-3, with D perhaps matching TRBD1 (6 bases). The germline V gene has CDR1 SGHNT and CDR2 YENEEA. V was trimmed by 3 bases and J by 6 bases, leaving 13 bases between them. CDR3 size: 14 residues.

The chain employs TRBV23-1 and TRBJ2-2; TRBD1 matches 7 bases. TRBV23-1 is reported as an ORF; its role is uncertain. Trimming removed 6 bases from V and 4 bases from J; junction bases left unmatched: 11. The CDR3 covers 16 residues. Here the CDR3 DNA reads TGCGCCAGCAGGAAAGTGGACAGGAGAGGCACCGGGGAGCTGTTTTTT. Its translation is CASRKVDRRGTGELFF.

The rearrangement joins TRBV15 to TRBJ2-3, with 10 nucleotides matching TRBD2. This CDR3 region has 19 residues. V shed 0 bases, J shed 1 base, and the junction held 10 bases outside the gene matches. The germline V gene has CDR1 LNHNV and CDR2 YYDKDF (reference sequence). This CDR3 is CATSRDTGTSDRGTDTQYF. Here the CDR3 DNA reads TGTGCCACCAGCAGAGATACCGGGACTAGCGATAGGGGCACAGATACGCAGTATTTT.

The chain joins TRBV27 to TRBJ2-7; D gene ambiguous. The V gene lost 3 bases and the J gene lost 3 bases, with 9 bases spanning the gap. The V gene's germline CDR1 is MNHEY and CDR2 SMNVEV (reference sequence). The CDR3 consists of 13 residues. CDR3 bases: TGTGCCAGCAGTTTGGCAGATAACTACGAGCAGTACTTC. Translation gives CASSLADNYEQYF.

V is TRBV4-2 and J is TRBJ2-6, with D perhaps TRBD1 (6 bases). The V end lost 0 bases, the J end lost 0 bases, and 12 bases lay between the germline ends. The germline CDR1 and CDR2 sequences are LGHNA and YNFKEQ. The length of the CDR3 is 18 residues. The chain's CDR3 is CASSQEGDTSSGANVLTF. The CDR3 DNA reads TGTGCCAGCAGCCAAGAAGGGGACACCAGCTCTGGGGCCAACGTCCTGACTTTC.

The CDR3 loop reads CASGILSYEQYF. The CDR3 DNA sequence: TGCGCCAGCGGTATCCTCTCCTACGAGCAGTACTTC. The J gene is TRBJ2-5, the V gene TRBV10-2; D remains unclear. The J call may be wrong; the DNA end is better matched by TRBJ2-7. Germline V gene data show CDR1 as WSHSY and CDR2 as SAAADI. The CDR3 runs to 12 residues.

This chain joins TRBV7-2 and TRBJ1-2, with 10 bases lining up with TRBD1. After removal of 0 bases from V and 4 bases from J, the junction contained 8 bases not matched to a gene. The CDR3 length is 17 residues. Germline V gene lookup returns CDR1 SGHTA and CDR2 FQGNSA. As DNA, the CDR3 is TGTGCCAGCAGCTTAGCGCCCCGGACAGGGGGAGCCTATGGCTACACCTTC. As protein: CASSLAPRTGGAYGYTF. Complete variable domain (other parts from reference TRBV7-2 and TRBJ1-2): GAGVSQSPSNKVTEKGKDVELRCDPISGHTALYWYRQSLGQGLEFLIYFQGNSAPDKSGLPSDRFSAERTGGSVSTLTIQRTQQEDSAVYLCASSLAPRTGGAYGYTFGSGTRLTVV.

This clone was observed once. The chain employs TRBV2 and TRBJ1-6; 7 bases map to TRBD1. The CDR3 consists of 15 residues. Trimming took 5 bases from V and 10 from J; bases not matched to a gene: 11. The germline V gene has CDR1 SNHLY and CDR2 FYNNEI. The DNA of the CDR3 is TGTGCCAGCAGTTTGACAGGGAGGCGACGGTCACCCCTCCACTTT. Amino acids: CASSLTGRRRSPLHF.

J is TRBJ1-1 and V is TRBV18; TRBD1 might be the D (5 bases). The V gene lost 2 bases and the J gene lost 4 bases, with 20 bases spanning the gap. From germline, CDR1 is KGHSH and CDR2 LQKENI. The CDR3 covers 17 residues. CDR3 sequence (DNA): TGTGCCAGCTCACCAAGGGGAACGAGACTTACAACCACTGAAGCTTTCTTT. Its translation: CASSPRGTRLTTTEAFF.

The CDR3 here is CASSYSTEPGELFF. Written as DNA, the CDR3 is TGTGCCAGCAGTTACTCGACGGAGCCCGGGGAGCTGTTTTTT. The chain joins TRBV6-5 to TRBJ2-2; no reliable D call. V dropped 0 bases and J dropped 6 bases, with 8 bases sitting between them. The CDR3 loop spans 14 amino acids. CDR1 and CDR2 (germline): MNHEY, SVGAGI.